Below are 27 T cell receptor beta chains sequenced from a single sample in a study of blood T cell repertoires in COVID-19. Measured with immunoSEQ multiplex PCR; TCRdb has only the in-frame clones, and not every one. Of approximately 190,000 clones in the sample, just over 85% were seen once. Sample: peripheral blood. These receptor sequences come from an elderly man with acute or convalescent COVID-19.

This clone was seen just once. The genes are TRBV7-2 and TRBJ2-7, with 8 bases identical to TRBD1. J was trimmed by 2 bases and V by 3 bases; bases with no gene match: 3. This CDR3 is 14 amino acids long. Germline loops: CDR1 SGHTA, CDR2 FQGNSA. CDR3: CASSFDRGTYEQYV. The CDR3 DNA follows: TGTGCCAGCAGCTTCGACAGGGGTACCTACGAGCAGTACGTC.

V usage is TRBV4-1 and J usage is TRBJ2-1; 14 bases align to TRBD2. Germline assignment: CDR1 MGHRA and CDR2 YSYEKL. This CDR3 contains 20 residues. The trim removed 8 bases at V and 2 bases at J, leaving 17 bases unmatched. The CDR3 sequence is CASQRVTGLAGVEAYNEQFF. In nucleotides, the CDR3 is TGCGCCAGCCAAAGAGTAACGGGACTAGCGGGAGTTGAGGCCTACAATGAGCAGTTCTTC.

This clone was observed at least ten times. DNA for the CDR3: TGTGCCAGCAGCCCATCGGGACTAGCGGGACTCACCGGGGAGCTGTTTTTT. Translated, it gives CASSPSGLAGLTGELFF. The chain couples TRBV7-3 to TRBJ2-2, with 13 positions matching TRBD2. Trimming at V came to 5 bases and at J to 4 bases, leaving 7 bases not matched to a gene. CDR1 SGHTA and CDR2 FQGTGA come from the germline V gene. This CDR3 region has 17 residues. Together with reference TRBV7-3 and TRBJ2-2, the CDR3 gives the full variable domain: GAGVSQTPSNKVTEKGKYVELRCDPISGHTALYWYRQSLGQGPEFLIYFQGTGAADDSGLPNDRFFAVRPEGSVSTLKIQRTERGDSAVYLCASSPSGLAGLTGELFFGEGSRLTVL.

This sequence joins TRBV30 and TRBJ2-7; 8 bases align to TRBD2. V was pared by 3 bases and J by 2 bases, with 6 bases of the junction left unmatched. Germline lookup yields CDR1 GTSNPN and CDR2 SVGIG (reference sequence). This CDR3 spans 14 amino acids. CDR3 residues: CAWRKAGATYEQYF. The DNA for the CDR3 is TGTGCCTGGAGGAAAGCGGGAGCTACCTACGAGCAGTACTTC.

J is TRBJ2-3 and V is TRBV5-4; 8 bases fit TRBD1. Germline V gene data show CDR1 as SGHNT and CDR2 as YYREEE (reference sequence). This CDR3 region has 14 residues. V shed 4 bases, J shed 2 bases, and the junction held 3 bases outside the gene matches. CDR3 loop: CASSLGQVTDTQYF. The CDR3 DNA sequence: TGTGCCAGCAGCCTGGGACAGGTCACAGATACGCAGTATTTT.

The chain couples TRBV12-3 or TRBV12-4 to TRBJ1-2; TRBD1 is a possible D gene (5 bases). This CDR3 contains 13 residues. V gave up 10 bases and J gave up 4 bases, with 16 bases separating them. Here the CDR3 DNA reads TGTGCCACCCGCCGGGGGGTAGGCTATGGCTACACCTTC. This encodes CATRRGVGYGYTF.

Here the CDR3 DNA reads TGTGCCATCAGGGACACGGGACTAGCGGTCACAGATACGCAGTATTTT. Protein: CAIRDTGLAVTDTQYF. This chain joins TRBV10-3 and TRBJ2-3; 11 positions match TRBD2. Per the germline V gene, CDR1 is ENHRY and CDR2 is SYGVKD. CDR3 length: 16 amino acids. V gave up 6 bases and J gave up 2 bases; unmatched junction bases: 7.

This chain joins TRBV6-5 and TRBJ2-7; 8 bases match TRBD1. The CDR3 totals 12 residues. Germline V gene data show CDR1 as MNHEY and CDR2 as SVGAGI. V lost 9 bases, J lost 1 base, and 2 bases stayed unmatched. The CDR3 sequence: CASGQGSYEQYV. The CDR3 coding sequence is TGTGCCAGTGGACAGGGATCCTACGAGCAGTACGTC.

The CDR3, as DNA: TGTGCCAGCAGCTTATCAGCGGGAGTCTCAACAGATACGCAGTATTTT. This sequence encodes CASSLSAGVSTDTQYF. The V gene is TRBV11-3, the J gene TRBJ2-3, with 8 positions matching TRBD2. CDR3 length equals 16 residues. J lost 3 bases, V lost 2 bases, and 7 bases had no gene match. Germline CDR1 SGHNT, CDR2 YENEEA.

The chain joins TRBV12-3 or TRBV12-4 to TRBJ1-5; D gene uncertain. CDR3 size: 12 residues. The germline V and J ends were trimmed by 5 bases and 7 bases, with 9 bases remaining between them. The CDR3 spells CASSEGRQPQHF. The CDR3 nucleotides are TGTGCCAGCAGTGAGGGTAGGCAGCCCCAGCATTTT.

This clone was observed a handful of times. The chain couples TRBV11-2 to TRBJ2-2; D not certain. The germline V gene encodes CDR1 SGHAT and CDR2 FQNNGV. The CDR3 spans 11 residues. The V and J ends lost 7 bases and 9 bases respectively, with 9 bases between them. CDR3 sequence: CASTTERELFF. The CDR3 bases are TGTGCCAGCACTACCGAACGGGAGCTGTTTTTT.

The chain combines TRBV18 with TRBJ1-2, with D unclear. The V and J ends lost 3 bases and 8 bases respectively, with 16 bases between them. This CDR3 comprises 14 residues. The germline V gene has CDR1 KGHSH and CDR2 LQKENI. This chain's CDR3 is CASSPGLGQFGYTF. The DNA of the CDR3 is TGTGCCAGCTCACCCGGACTGGGTCAGTTCGGCTACACCTTC.

V gene TRBV30 combines with J gene TRBJ2-1; 10 positions agree with TRBD1. The J segment lost 7 bases and the V segment lost 6 bases, leaving 9 bases of the junction unmatched. The CDR3 is 14 amino acids. Germline CDR1 is GTSNPN and CDR2 is SVGIG (reference sequence). CDR3 coding DNA: TGTGCCTGCCTCGGGACAGGGGTCGTAAATGAGCAGTTCTTC. Translating it yields CACLGTGVVNEQFF.

The chain uses TRBV4-1 and TRBJ1-3; D is possibly TRBD1 (5 bases). V was clipped by 3 bases and J by 8 bases, with 11 bases between them. The CDR3 sequence is 13 residues long. The V gene's germline CDR1 is MGHRA and CDR2 YSYEKL. The chain's CDR3 is CASSHVEGDTIYF. The CDR3 DNA follows: TGCGCCAGCAGCCATGTGGAAGGGGACACCATATATTTT.

This chain links TRBV7-9 with TRBJ2-6; 7 nucleotides agree with TRBD1. Looked up from germline, CDR1 is SEHNR and CDR2 is FQNEAQ (reference sequence). This CDR3 region has 18 residues. Losses at the gene ends were 5 bases for V and 4 bases for J; bases not matched to a gene: 14. CDR3 bases: TGTGCCAGCAGCACTCGGGACAGCAGCCTCCTCGGGGCCAACGTCCTGACTTTC. Translating gives CASSTRDSSLLGANVLTF. The whole variable domain, filled in from reference TRBV7-9 and TRBJ2-6, reads DTGVSQNPRHKITKRGQNVTFRCDPISEHNRLYWYRQTLGQGPEFLTYFQNEAQLEKSRLLSDRFSAERPKGSFSTLEIQRTEQGDSAMYLCASSTRDSSLLGANVLTFGAGSRLTVL.

The genes are TRBV7-2 and TRBJ2-1, with TRBD2 matching over 9 bases. The CDR3 spans 15 residues. Unmatched junction bases numbered 4, after V lost 4 bases and J lost 3 bases. Looked up from germline, CDR1 is SGHTA and CDR2 is FQGNSA. In DNA, the CDR3 is TGTGCCAGCAGCTCGACTAGCGGAAACTACAATGAGCAGTTCTTC. Its translation: CASSSTSGNYNEQFF. The whole variable domain, remainder taken from reference TRBV7-2 and TRBJ2-1, is GAGVSQSPSNKVTEKGKDVELRCDPISGHTALYWYRQSLGQGLEFLIYFQGNSAPDKSGLPSDRFSAERTGGSVSTLTIQRTQQEDSAVYLCASSSTSGNYNEQFFGPGTRLTVL.

This clone was seen just once. The chain couples TRBV10-3 to TRBJ2-1; a weak D match, TRBD2 (5 bases). Germline-derived CDR1 and CDR2 are ENHRY and SYGVKD. The V and J ends lost 2 bases and 8 bases respectively, with 10 bases between them. This CDR3 comprises 13 residues. CDR3 bases: TGTGCCATCAGTGAGCGGGGTTCTGATGAGCAGTTCTTC. Its translation: CAISERGSDEQFF.

This clone was picked up one time. The gene calls are TRBV7-7 and TRBJ2-2, with D perhaps matching TRBD2 (5 bases). Germline V CDR1 and CDR2: SSHAT, FNYEAQ (reference sequence). V dropped 3 bases and J dropped 5 bases, with 10 bases sitting between them. The CDR3 is 14 amino acids. CDR3 loop: CASSFVSGTGELFF. The CDR3, as DNA: TGTGCCAGCAGCTTTGTGTCGGGGACCGGGGAGCTGTTTTTT. The entire variable domain, with the rest obtained from reference TRBV7-7 and TRBJ2-2, is as follows: GAGVSQSPRYKVTKRGQDVTLRCDPISSHATLYWYQQALGQGPEFLTYFNYEAQPDKSGLPSDRFSAERPEGSISTLTIQRTEQRDSAMYRCASSFVSGTGELFFGEGSRLTVL.

The chain has TRBV6-5 and TRBJ1-3, with a weak D call TRBD1 (6 bases). Between the trimmed V and J ends, which lost 6 bases and 7 bases, there was a span of 13 bases. Germline V gene lookup returns CDR1 MNHEY and CDR2 SVGAGI. The CDR3 totals 13 residues. The CDR3 sequence is CASSGLGGNTIYF. CDR3 coding DNA: TGTGCCAGCAGCGGACTAGGGGGGAACACCATATATTTT.

The DNA of the CDR3 is TGTGCCAGCAGCTTAGGGAGCAGTGCGGGGAACACCTACAATGAGCAGTTCTTC. Translating it yields CASSLGSSAGNTYNEQFF. J is TRBJ2-1 and V is TRBV7-6; perhaps TRBD2 as D (6 bases). Germline CDR1 reads SGHVS; CDR2 reads FNYEAQ. This CDR3 is built from 18 residues. Trimming removed 1 base from V and 2 bases from J, with 18 bases in between.

The CDR3 loop reads CAISKSSGSYEQYF. The CDR3 coding sequence is TGTGCCATCAGTAAATCTAGCGGGAGTTACGAGCAGTACTTC. The chain uses TRBV10-3 and TRBJ2-7; 10 bases fit TRBD2. J gave up 4 bases and V 5 bases, and 5 bases lay outside the gene matches. The CDR3 consists of 14 residues. The germline V gene encodes CDR1 ENHRY and CDR2 SYGVKD.

In its sample, this clone was seen once. The genes are TRBV7-9 and TRBJ1-1; 8 nucleotides match TRBD1. The CDR3 length is 18 residues. Germline V gives CDR1 SEHNR, CDR2 FQNEAQ (reference sequence). V lost 2 bases, J lost 1 base, and 12 bases stayed unmatched. In DNA form, the CDR3 reads TGTGCCAGCAGCTTAACTCGCGACAGGGGACTCCCGAACACTGAAGCTTTCTTT. This sequence encodes CASSLTRDRGLPNTEAFF.

The CDR3 nucleotides read TGTGCCAGCTACGAAAAGGGGGCTTTCTATGGCTACACCTTC. This sequence encodes CASYEKGAFYGYTF. This chain connects TRBV28 to TRBJ1-2, with TRBD1 matching 7 bases. The length of the CDR3 is 14 residues. V was clipped by 8 bases and J by 4 bases; unmatched bases: 10. Germline loops: CDR1 MDHEN, CDR2 SYDVKM.

V gene TRBV19 combines with J gene TRBJ1-1; 8 nucleotides match TRBD1. Germline assignment: CDR1 LNHDA and CDR2 SQIVND (reference sequence). The junction had 10 bases not matched to a gene; V was cut back by 4 bases and J by 6 bases. The CDR3 has 15 residues. CDR3 DNA: TGTGCCAGTAGTACTCGCCGACAGGGGTCCGCTGAAGCTTTCTTT. This translates into CASSTRRQGSAEAFF.

The DNA of the CDR3 is TGTGCCTGGACAACAGCTGTGAATGGCTACACCTTC. Translated: CAWTTAVNGYTF. The chain is built from TRBV30 and TRBJ1-2, with D uncertain. Germline V CDR1 and CDR2: GTSNPN, SVGIG (reference sequence). Trimming left V 4 bases short and J 6 bases short, with 12 bases between. The CDR3 is 12 residues long.

The table lists this clone with a few counts. The chain is built from TRBV28 and TRBJ1-2; no clear D gene. V lost 5 bases to trimming and J lost 0 bases, with 13 bases between them. The CDR3 totals 15 residues. Germline lookup yields CDR1 MDHEN and CDR2 SYDVKM. The CDR3, as DNA: TGTGCCAGCAGTAACCCGCAGGAAACTAACTATGGCTACACCTTC. It is translated as CASSNPQETNYGYTF.

The chain is built from TRBV15 and TRBJ2-2, with TRBD2 matching 8 bases. Germline CDR1 LNHNV, CDR2 YYDKDF (reference sequence). V was clipped by 8 bases and J by 4 bases; unmatched bases: 6. This CDR3 contains 14 residues. The chain's CDR3 is CATQRELGTGELFF. The CDR3 DNA follows: TGTGCCACCCAGCGGGAGCTGGGCACCGGGGAGCTGTTTTTT.